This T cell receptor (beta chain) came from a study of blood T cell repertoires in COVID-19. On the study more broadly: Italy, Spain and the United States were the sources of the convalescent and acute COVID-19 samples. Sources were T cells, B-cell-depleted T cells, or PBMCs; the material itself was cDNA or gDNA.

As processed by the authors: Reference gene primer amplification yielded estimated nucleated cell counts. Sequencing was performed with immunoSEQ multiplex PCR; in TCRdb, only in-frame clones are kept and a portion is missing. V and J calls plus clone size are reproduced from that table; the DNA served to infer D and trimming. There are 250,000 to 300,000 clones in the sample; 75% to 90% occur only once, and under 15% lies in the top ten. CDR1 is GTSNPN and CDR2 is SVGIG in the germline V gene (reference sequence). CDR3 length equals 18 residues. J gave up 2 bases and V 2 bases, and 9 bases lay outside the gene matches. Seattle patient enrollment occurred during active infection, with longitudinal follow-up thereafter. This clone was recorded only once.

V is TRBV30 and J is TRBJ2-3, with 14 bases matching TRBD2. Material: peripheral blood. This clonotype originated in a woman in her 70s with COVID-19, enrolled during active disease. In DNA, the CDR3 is TGTGCCTGGAGTACTAAGACTAGCGGGGGGGGGTACACAGATACGCAGTATTTT. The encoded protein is CAWSTKTSGGGYTDTQYF.